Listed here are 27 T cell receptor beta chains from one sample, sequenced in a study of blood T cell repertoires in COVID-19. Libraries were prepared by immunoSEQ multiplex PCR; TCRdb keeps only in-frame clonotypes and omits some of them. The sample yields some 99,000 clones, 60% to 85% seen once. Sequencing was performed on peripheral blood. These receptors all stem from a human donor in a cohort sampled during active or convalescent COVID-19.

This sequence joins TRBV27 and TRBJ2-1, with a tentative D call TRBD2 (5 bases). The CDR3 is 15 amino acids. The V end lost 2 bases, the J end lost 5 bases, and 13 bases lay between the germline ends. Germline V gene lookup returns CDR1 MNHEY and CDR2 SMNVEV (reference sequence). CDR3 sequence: CASSLGPRANNEQFF. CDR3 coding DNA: TGTGCCAGCAGTTTAGGTCCGCGGGCAAACAATGAGCAGTTCTTC.

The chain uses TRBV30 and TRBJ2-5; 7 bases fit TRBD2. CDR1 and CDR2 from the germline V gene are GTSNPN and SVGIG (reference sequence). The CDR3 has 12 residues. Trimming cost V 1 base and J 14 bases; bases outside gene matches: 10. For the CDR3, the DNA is TGTGCCTGGAGTGCTACAGCGGGAACGGAATACTTC. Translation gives CAWSATAGTEYF.

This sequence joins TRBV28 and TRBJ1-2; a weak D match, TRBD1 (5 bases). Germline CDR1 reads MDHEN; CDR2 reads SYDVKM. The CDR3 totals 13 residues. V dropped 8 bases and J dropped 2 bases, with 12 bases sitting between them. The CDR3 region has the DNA TGTGCCAGCGCCGCAGGGAGGAACTATGGCTACACCTTC. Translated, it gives CASAAGRNYGYTF.

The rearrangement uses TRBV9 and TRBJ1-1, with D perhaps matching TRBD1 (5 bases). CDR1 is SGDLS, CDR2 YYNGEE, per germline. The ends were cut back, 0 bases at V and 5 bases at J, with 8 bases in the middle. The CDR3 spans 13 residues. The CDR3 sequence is CASSVDRGTEAFF. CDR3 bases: TGTGCCAGCAGCGTAGACCGGGGGACTGAAGCTTTCTTT.

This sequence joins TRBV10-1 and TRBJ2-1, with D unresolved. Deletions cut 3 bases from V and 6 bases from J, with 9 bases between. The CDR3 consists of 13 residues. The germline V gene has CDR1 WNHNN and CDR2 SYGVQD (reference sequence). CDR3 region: CASSETSVNEQFF. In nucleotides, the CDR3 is TGCGCCAGCAGTGAAACTTCCGTCAATGAGCAGTTCTTC.

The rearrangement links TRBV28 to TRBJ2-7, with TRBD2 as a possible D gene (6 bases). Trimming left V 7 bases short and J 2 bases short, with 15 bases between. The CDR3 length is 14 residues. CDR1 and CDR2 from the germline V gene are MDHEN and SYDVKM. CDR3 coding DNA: TGTGCCAGCACCACCCGGGGGTTCACCTACGAGCAGTACTTC. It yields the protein CASTTRGFTYEQYF.

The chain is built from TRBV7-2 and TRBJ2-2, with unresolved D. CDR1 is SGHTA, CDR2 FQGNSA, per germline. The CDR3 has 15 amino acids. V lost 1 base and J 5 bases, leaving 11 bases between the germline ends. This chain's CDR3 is CASSLGHLITGELFF. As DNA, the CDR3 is TGTGCCAGCAGCTTAGGACACCTCATTACCGGGGAGCTGTTTTTT.

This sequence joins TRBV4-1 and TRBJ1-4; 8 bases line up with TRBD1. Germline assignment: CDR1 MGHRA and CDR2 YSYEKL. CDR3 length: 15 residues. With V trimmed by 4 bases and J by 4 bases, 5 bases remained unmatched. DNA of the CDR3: TGCGCCAGCAGCCCTGGACAGGGTGGTAATGAAAAACTGTTTTTT. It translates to CASSPGQGGNEKLFF.

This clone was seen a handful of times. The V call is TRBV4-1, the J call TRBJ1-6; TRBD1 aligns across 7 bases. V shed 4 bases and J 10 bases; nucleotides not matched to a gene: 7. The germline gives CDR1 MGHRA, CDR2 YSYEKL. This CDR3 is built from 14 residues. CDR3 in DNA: TGCGCCAGCAGCCGAGAGGACAGGAACTCACCCCTCCACTTT. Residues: CASSREDRNSPLHF.

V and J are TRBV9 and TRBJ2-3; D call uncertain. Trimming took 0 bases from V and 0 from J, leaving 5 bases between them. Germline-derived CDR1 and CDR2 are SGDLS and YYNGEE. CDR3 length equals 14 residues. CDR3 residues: CASSVVGSTDTQYF. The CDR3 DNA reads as TGTGCCAGCAGCGTAGTCGGGAGCACAGATACGCAGTATTTT.

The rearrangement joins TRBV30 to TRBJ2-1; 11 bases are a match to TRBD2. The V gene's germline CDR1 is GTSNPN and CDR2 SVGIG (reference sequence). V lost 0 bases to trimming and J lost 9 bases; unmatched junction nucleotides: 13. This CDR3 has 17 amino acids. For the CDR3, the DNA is TGTGCCTGGAGTGTACTGAGACTAGCGGGACCCGGGGGTGAGCAGTTCTTC. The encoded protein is CAWSVLRLAGPGGEQFF.

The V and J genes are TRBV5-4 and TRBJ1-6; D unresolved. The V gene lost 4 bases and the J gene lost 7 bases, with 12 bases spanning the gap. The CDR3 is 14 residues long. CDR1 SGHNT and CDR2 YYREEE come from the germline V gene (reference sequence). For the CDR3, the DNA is TGTGCCAGCAGCACACGACGGGAGAATTCACCCCTCCACTTT. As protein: CASSTRRENSPLHF.

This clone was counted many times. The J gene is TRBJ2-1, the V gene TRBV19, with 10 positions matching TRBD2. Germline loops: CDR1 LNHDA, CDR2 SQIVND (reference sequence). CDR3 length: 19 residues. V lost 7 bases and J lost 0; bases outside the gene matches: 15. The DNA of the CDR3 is TGTGCCAGTAAAAATACTCCGGGACTAGCGTACAGCTCCTACAATGAGCAGTTCTTC. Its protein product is CASKNTPGLAYSSYNEQFF.

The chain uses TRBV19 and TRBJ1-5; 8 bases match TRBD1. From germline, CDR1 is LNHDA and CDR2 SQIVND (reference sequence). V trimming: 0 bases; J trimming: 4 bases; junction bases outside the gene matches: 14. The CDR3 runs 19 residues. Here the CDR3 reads CASSIDIPGQGHSNQPQHF. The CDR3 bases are TGTGCCAGTAGTATAGATATCCCAGGACAGGGACATAGTAATCAGCCCCAGCATTTT. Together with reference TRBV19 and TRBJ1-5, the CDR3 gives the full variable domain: DGGITQSPKYLFRKEGQNVTLSCEQNLNHDAMYWYRQDPGQGLRLIYYSQIVNDFQKGDIAEGYSVSREKKESFPLTVTSAQKNPTAFYLCASSIDIPGQGHSNQPQHFGDGTRLSIL.

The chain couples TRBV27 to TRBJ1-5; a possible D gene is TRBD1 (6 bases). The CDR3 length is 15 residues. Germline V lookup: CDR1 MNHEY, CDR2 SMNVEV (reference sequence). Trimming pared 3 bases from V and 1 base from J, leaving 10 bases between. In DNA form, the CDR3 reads TGTGCCAGCAGTTTCACAGGGAGCAGCAATCAGCCCCAGCATTTT. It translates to CASSFTGSSNQPQHF.

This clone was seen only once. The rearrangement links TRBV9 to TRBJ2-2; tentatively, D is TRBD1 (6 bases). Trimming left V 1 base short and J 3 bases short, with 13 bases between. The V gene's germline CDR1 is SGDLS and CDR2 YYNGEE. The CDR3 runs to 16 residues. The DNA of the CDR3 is TGTGCCAGCAGCGTATACGGGCAGGGGCACACCGGGGAGCTGTTTTTT. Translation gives CASSVYGQGHTGELFF.

The CDR3 sequence: CASRIDVSGYNEQFF. The CDR3 nucleotides read TGTGCCAGCAGGATTGACGTCTCGGGGTACAATGAGCAGTTCTTC. This chain links TRBV2 with TRBJ2-1; maybe TRBD2 (5 bases). Trimming shortened V by 6 bases and J by 4 bases, and 16 bases separated the two germline ends. CDR1 is SNHLY and CDR2 is FYNNEI in the germline V gene. The CDR3 consists of 15 residues. The whole variable domain, filled in from reference TRBV2 and TRBJ2-1, reads EPEVTQTPSHQVTQMGQEVILRCVPISNHLYFYWYRQILGQKVEFLVSFYNNEISEKSEIFDDQFSVERPDGSNFTLKIRSTKLEDSAMYFCASRIDVSGYNEQFFGPGTRLTVL.

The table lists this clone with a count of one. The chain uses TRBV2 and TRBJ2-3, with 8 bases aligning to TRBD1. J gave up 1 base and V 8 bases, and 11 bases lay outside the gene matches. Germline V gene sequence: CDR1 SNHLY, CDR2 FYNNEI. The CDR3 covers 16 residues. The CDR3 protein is CASQRTGWSGTDTQYF. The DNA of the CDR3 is TGTGCCAGCCAGAGGACAGGGTGGTCTGGCACAGATACGCAGTATTTT.

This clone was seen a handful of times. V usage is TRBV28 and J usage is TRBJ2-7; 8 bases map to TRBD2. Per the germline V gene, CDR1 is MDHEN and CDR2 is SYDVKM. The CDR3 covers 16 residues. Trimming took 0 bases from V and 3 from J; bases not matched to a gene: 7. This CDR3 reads CASSLWFLAGVYEQYF. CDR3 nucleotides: TGTGCCAGCAGTTTATGGTTCCTAGCGGGCGTCTACGAGCAGTACTTC.

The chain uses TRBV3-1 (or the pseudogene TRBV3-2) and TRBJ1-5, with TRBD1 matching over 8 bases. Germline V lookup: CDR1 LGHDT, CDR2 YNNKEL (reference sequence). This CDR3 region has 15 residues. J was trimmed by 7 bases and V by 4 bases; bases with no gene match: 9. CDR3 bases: TGTGCCAGCAGCCCTCGGGGACAGGCGGGGCAGCCCCAGCATTTT. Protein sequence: CASSPRGQAGQPQHF.

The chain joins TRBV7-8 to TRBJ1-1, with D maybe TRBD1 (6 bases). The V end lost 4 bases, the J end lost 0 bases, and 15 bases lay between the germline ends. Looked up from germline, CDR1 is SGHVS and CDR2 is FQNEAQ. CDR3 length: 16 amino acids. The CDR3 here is CASSSWTASMNTEAFF. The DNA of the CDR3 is TGTGCCAGCAGCTCATGGACAGCTTCCATGAACACTGAAGCTTTCTTT.

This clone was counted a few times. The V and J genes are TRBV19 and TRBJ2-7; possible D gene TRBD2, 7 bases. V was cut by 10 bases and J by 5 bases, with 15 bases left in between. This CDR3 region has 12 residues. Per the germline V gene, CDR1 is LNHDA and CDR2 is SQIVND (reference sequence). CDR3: CATQGGGNEQYF. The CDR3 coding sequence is TGTGCCACCCAAGGGGGGGGGAACGAGCAGTACTTC.

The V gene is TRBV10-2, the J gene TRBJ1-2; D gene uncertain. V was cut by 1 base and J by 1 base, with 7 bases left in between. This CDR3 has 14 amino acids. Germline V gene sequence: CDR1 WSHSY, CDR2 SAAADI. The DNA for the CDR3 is TGCGCCAGCAGTGAGTTGGCAGTTAACTATGGCTACACCTTC. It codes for CASSELAVNYGYTF.

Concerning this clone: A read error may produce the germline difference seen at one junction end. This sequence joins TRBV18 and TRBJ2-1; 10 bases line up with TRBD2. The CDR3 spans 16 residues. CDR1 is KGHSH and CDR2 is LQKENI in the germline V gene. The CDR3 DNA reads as TGTACCAGCTCACCACCGCTAGCGGGAGAGGCCAATGAGCAGTTCTTC. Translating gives CTSSPPLAGEANEQFF.

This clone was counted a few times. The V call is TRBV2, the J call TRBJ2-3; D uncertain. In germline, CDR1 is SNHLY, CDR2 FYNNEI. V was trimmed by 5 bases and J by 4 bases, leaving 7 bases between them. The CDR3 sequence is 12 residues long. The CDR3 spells CASSPSSDTQYF. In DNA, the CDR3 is TGTGCCAGCAGTCCTAGTTCAGATACGCAGTATTTT.

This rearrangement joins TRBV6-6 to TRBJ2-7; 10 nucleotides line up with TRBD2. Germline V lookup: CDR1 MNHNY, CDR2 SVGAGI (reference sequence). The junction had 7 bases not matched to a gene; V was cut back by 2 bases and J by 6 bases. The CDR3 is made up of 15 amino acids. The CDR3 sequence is CASSYEREGLSEQYF. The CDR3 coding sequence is TGTGCCAGCAGTTACGAGCGGGAGGGGCTCAGCGAGCAGTACTTC.

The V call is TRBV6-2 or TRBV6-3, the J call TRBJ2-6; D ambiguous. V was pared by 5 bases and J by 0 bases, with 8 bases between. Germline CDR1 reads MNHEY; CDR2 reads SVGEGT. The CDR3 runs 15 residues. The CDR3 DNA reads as TGTGCCAGCAGTCCGACGGGCTCTGGGGCCAACGTCCTGACTTTC. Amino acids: CASSPTGSGANVLTF.